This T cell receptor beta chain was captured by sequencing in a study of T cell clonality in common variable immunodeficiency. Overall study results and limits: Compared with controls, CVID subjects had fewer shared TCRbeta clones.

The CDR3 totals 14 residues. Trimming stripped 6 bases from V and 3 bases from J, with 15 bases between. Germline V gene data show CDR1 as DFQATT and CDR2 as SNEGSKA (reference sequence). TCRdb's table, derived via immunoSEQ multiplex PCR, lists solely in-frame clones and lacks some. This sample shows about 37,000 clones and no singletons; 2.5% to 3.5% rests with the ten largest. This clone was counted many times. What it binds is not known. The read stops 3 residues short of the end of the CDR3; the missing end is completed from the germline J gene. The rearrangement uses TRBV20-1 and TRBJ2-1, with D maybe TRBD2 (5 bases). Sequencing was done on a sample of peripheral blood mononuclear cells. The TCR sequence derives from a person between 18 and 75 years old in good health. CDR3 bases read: TGCAGTGCCCTGACTATGACGAACTACAATGAG. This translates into CSALTMTNYNE. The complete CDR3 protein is CSALTMTNYNEQFF.